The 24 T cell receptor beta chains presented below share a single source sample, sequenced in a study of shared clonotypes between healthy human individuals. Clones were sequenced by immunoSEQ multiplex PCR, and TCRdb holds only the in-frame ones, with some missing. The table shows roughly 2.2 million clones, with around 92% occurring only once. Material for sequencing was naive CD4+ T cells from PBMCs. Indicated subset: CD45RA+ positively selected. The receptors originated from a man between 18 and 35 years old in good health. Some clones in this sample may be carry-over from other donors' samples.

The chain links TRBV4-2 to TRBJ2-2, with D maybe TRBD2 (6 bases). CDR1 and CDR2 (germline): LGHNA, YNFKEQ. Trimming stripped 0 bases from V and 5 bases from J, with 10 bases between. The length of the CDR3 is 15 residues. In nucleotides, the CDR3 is TGTGCCAGCAGCCAAGAACAACGGGGGACCGGGGAGCTGTTTTTT. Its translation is CASSQEQRGTGELFF.

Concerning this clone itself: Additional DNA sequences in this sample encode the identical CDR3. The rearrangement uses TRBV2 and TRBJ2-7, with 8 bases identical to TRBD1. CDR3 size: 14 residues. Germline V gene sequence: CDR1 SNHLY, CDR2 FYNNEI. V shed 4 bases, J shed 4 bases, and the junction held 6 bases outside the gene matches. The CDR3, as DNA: TGTGCCAGCAGTGCCGGGACAGGTTCGTACGAGCAGTACTTC. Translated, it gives CASSAGTGSYEQYF. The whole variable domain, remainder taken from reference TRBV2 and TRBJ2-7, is EPEVTQTPSHQVTQMGQEVILRCVPISNHLYFYWYRQILGQKVEFLVSFYNNEISEKSEIFDDQFSVERPDGSNFTLKIRSTKLEDSAMYFCASSAGTGSYEQYFGPGTRLTVT.

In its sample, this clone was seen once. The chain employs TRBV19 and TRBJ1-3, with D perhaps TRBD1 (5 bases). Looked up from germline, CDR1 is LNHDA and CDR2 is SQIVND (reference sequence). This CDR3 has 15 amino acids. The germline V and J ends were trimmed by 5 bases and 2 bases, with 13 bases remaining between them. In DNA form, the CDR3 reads TGTGCCAGTAGTCCAGGAGGGGTGGCTGGAAACACCATATATTTT. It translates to CASSPGGVAGNTIYF.

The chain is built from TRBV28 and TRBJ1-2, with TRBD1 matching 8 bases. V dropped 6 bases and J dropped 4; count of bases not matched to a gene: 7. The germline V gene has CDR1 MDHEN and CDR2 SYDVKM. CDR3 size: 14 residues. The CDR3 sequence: CASRSGQDGYGYTF. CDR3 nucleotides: TGTGCCAGCAGGTCGGGACAGGATGGCTATGGCTACACCTTC.

The CDR3 DNA reads as TGTGCCAGCAGCTTAAGTCAAGCAGCGGGAGCCTCCGGGGAGCTGTTTTTT. Translation gives CASSLSQAAGASGELFF. V gene TRBV7-2 combines with J gene TRBJ2-2; 8 bases align to TRBD2. V trimming: 2 bases; J trimming: 6 bases; junction bases outside the gene matches: 11. CDR3 size: 17 residues. Germline V gene sequence: CDR1 SGHTA, CDR2 FQGNSA. Full variable domain (rest looked up from reference TRBV7-2 and TRBJ2-2): GAGVSQSPSNKVTEKGKDVELRCDPISGHTALYWYRQSLGQGLEFLIYFQGNSAPDKSGLPSDRFSAERTGGSVSTLTIQRTQQEDSAVYLCASSLSQAAGASGELFFGEGSRLTVL.

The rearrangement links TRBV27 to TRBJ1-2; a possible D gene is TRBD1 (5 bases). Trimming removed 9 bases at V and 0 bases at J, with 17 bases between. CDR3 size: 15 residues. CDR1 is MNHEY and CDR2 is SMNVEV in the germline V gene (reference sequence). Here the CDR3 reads CASGVTRVANYGYTF. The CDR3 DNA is TGTGCCAGTGGAGTGACCAGGGTGGCTAACTATGGCTACACCTTC.

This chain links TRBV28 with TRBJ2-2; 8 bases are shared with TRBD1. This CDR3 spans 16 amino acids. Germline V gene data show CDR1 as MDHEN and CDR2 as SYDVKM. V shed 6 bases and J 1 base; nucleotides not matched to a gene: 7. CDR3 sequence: CASSEYRGLNTGELFF. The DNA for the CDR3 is TGTGCCAGCAGCGAGTACAGGGGGTTGAACACCGGGGAGCTGTTTTTT.

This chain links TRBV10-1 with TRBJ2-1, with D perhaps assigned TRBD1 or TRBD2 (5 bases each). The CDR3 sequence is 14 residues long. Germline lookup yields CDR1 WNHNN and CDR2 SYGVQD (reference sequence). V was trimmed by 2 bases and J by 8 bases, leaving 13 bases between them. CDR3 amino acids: CASSEAGAVHEQFF. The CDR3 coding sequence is TGCGCCAGCAGTGAGGCCGGGGCGGTCCATGAGCAGTTCTTC.

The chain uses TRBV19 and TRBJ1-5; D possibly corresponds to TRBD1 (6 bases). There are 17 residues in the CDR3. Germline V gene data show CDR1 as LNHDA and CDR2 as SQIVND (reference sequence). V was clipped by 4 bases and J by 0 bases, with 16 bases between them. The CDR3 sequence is CASSTQGSYSSNQPQHF. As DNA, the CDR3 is TGTGCCAGTAGTACGCAGGGGAGTTACTCTAGCAATCAGCCCCAGCATTTT. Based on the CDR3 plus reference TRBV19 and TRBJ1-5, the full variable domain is DGGITQSPKYLFRKEGQNVTLSCEQNLNHDAMYWYRQDPGQGLRLIYYSQIVNDFQKGDIAEGYSVSREKKESFPLTVTSAQKNPTAFYLCASSTQGSYSSNQPQHFGDGTRLSIL.

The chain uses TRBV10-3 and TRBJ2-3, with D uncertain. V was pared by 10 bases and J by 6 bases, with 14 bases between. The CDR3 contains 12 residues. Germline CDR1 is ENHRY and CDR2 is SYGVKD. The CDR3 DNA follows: TGTGCCACCTTAGGCGACTGGGATACGCAGTATTTT. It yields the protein CATLGDWDTQYF.

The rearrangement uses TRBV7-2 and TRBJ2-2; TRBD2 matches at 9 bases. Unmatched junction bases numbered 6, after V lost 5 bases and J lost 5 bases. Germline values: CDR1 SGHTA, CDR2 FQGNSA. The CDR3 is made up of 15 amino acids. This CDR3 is CASSRTSDLTGELFF. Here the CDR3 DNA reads TGTGCCAGCAGCCGGACTAGCGATTTGACCGGGGAGCTGTTTTTT.

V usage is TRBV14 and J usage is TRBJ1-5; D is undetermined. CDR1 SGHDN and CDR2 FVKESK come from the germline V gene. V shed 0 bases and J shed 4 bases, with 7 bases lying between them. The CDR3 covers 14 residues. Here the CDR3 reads CASSQDEENQPQHF. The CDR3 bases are TGTGCCAGCAGCCAAGATGAGGAGAATCAGCCCCAGCATTTT. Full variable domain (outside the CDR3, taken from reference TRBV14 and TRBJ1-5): EAGVTQFPSHSVIEKGQTVTLRCDPISGHDNLYWYRRVMGKEIKFLLHFVKESKQDESGMPNNRFLAERTGGTYSTLKVQPAELEDSGVYFCASSQDEENQPQHFGDGTRLSIL.

The CDR3 DNA sequence: TGTGCCAGCAGCCAAATGCGGGGCCAGGGGGAGCAGTACTTC. Protein sequence: CASSQMRGQGEQYF. The chain has TRBV14 and TRBJ2-7; D is possibly TRBD1 or TRBD2 (6 bases each). Germline V gives CDR1 SGHDN, CDR2 FVKESK. The CDR3 length is 14 residues. The V end lost 2 bases, the J end lost 7 bases, and 15 bases lay between the germline ends.

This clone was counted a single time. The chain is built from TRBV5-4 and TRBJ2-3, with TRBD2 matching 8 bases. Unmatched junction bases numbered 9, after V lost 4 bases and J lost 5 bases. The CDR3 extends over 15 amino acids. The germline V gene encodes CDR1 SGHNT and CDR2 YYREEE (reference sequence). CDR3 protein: CASSVRAGEVDTQYF. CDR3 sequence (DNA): TGTGCCAGCAGCGTTAGAGCGGGAGAGGTAGATACGCAGTATTTT.

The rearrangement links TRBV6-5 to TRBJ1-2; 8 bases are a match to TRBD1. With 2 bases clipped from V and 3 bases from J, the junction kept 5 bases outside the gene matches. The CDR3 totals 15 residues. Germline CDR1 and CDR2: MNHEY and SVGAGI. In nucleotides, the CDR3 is TGTGCCAGCAGTTACCGGGACAGGTTGGACTATGGCTACACCTTC. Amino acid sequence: CASSYRDRLDYGYTF.

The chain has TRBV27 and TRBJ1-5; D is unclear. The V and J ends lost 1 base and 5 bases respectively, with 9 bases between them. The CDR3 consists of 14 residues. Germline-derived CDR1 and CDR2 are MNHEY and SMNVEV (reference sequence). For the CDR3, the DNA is TGTGCCAGCAGTTTATTGGGGATCGATCAGCCCCAGCATTTT. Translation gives CASSLLGIDQPQHF.

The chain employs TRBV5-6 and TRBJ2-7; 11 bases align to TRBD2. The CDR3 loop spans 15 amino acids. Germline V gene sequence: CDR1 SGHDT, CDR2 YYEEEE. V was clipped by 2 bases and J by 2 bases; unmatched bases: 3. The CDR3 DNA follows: TGTGCCAGCAGCTTAGGACTAGCGGGCGCCTACGAGCAGTACTTC. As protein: CASSLGLAGAYEQYF.

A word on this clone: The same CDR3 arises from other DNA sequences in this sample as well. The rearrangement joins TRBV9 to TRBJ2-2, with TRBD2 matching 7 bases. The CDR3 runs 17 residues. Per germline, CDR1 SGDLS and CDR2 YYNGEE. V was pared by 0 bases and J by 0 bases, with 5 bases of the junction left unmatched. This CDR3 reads CASSVVGLAANTGELFF. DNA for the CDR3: TGTGCCAGCAGCGTAGTAGGGCTAGCGGCGAACACCGGGGAGCTGTTTTTT.

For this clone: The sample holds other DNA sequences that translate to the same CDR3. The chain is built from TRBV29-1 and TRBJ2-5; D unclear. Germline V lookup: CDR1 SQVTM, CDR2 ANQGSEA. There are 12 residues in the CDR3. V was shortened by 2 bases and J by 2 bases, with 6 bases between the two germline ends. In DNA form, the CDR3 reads TGCAGCGTTGAACACAGACAAGAGACCCAGTACTTC. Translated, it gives CSVEHRQETQYF.

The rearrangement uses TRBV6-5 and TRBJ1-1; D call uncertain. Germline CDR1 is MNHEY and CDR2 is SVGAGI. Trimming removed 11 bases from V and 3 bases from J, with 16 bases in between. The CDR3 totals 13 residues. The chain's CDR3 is CAVLKEGDTEAFF. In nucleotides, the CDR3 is TGTGCCGTTCTAAAGGAGGGCGACACTGAAGCTTTCTTT.

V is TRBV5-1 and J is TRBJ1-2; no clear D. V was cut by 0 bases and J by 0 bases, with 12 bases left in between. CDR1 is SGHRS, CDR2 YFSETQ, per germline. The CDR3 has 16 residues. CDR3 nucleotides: TGCGCCAGCAGCTTGGCTCCTGAAAGTACTAACTATGGCTACACCTTC. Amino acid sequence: CASSLAPESTNYGYTF.

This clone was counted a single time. The CDR3 region is CASSQLQRNYGYTF. CDR3 in DNA: TGCGCCAGCAGCCAACTACAGCGGAACTATGGCTACACCTTC. This chain uses TRBV4-1 with TRBJ1-2; D not resolved. CDR3 length: 14 amino acids. Germline V gives CDR1 MGHRA, CDR2 YSYEKL. The V and J ends lost 2 bases and 2 bases respectively, with 9 bases between them.

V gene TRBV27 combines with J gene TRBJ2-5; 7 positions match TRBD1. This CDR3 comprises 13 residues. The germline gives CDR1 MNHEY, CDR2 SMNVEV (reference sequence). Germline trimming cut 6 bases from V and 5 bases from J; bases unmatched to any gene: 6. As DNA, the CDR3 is TGTGCCAGCAGCCACAGGGGTAGGGAGACCCAGTACTTC. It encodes CASSHRGRETQYF.

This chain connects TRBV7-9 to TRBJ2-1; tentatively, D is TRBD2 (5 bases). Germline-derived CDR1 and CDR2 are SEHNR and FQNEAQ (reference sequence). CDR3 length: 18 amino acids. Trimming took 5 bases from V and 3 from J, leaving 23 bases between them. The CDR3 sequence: CASSLPSKRKGFYNEQFF. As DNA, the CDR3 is TGTGCCAGCAGCCTACCCTCCAAGCGGAAAGGGTTCTACAATGAGCAGTTCTTC.